The 11 T cell receptor beta chains in this list originate from one sample, sequenced in a study of human T cells and chemical hapten exposure. Documented time point: pre-sensitization, week 0. Treatment indicated: therapeutic diphenylcyclopropenone sensitization with weekly scalp DPC. A single record per CDR3 protein comes from TCRdb applying MiXCR to the RACE reads. Of tens of thousands of distinct CDR3 sequences in the sample, approximately 15% are singletons; the top ten hold 3.5% to 6%. The sequencing used whole blood, collected in connection with sensitization to the hapten diphenylcyclopropenone (DPC). Receptors were obtained from a woman aged 50 to 60 with alopecia areata. Some clones in this sample may be carry-over from other donors' samples.

V and J are TRBV4-1 and TRBJ2-1, with 11 bases identical to TRBD2. Trimming cost V 8 bases and J 5 bases; bases outside gene matches: 11. Germline CDR1 and CDR2: MGHRA and YSYEKL. CDR3 length equals 16 residues. Written as DNA, the CDR3 is TGCGCCAGCGTTTCGACCGGGACTAGCGGCGACAATGAGCAGTTCTTC. It specifies CASVSTGTSGDNEQFF.

This clonotype was counted at least ten times. The genes are TRBV10-2 and TRBJ1-2; maybe TRBD1 (6 bases). Germline V gene lookup returns CDR1 WSHSY and CDR2 SAAADI. The CDR3 totals 14 residues. V was pared by 4 bases and J by 8 bases, with 17 bases between. The CDR3 sequence is CASSVAGADGGYTF. The CDR3 DNA reads TGCGCCAGCAGTGTTGCAGGGGCAGATGGCGGCTACACCTTC.

This clonotype was counted at least ten times. The chain combines TRBV29-1 with TRBJ2-7; TRBD1 matches at 7 bases. The V gene end was trimmed by 3 bases and the J gene end by 4 bases; junction bases not matched to a gene: 3. Germline V gene lookup returns CDR1 SQVTM and CDR2 ANQGSEA. The CDR3 runs to 12 residues. CDR3 protein: CSVETGFYEQYF. The CDR3 DNA reads TGCAGCGTTGAGACAGGGTTTTACGAGCAGTACTTC.

The chain couples TRBV11-2 to TRBJ2-3; a possible D gene is TRBD2 (6 bases). Looked up from germline, CDR1 is SGHAT and CDR2 is FQNNGV. Trimming cost V 5 bases and J 5 bases, with 20 bases left between them. The CDR3 consists of 16 residues. This CDR3 reads CASSHGGAGVGDTQYF. The CDR3 DNA follows: TGTGCCAGCAGCCACGGGGGAGCGGGTGTTGGAGATACGCAGTATTTT.

This chain links TRBV7-9 with TRBJ1-1; D unclear. This CDR3 has 15 amino acids. Germline lookup yields CDR1 SEHNR and CDR2 FQNEAQ (reference sequence). V dropped 5 bases and J dropped 2 bases, with 15 bases sitting between them. The CDR3 nucleotides read TGTGCCAGCAGCCCCCCCTGGGAGAGAAACACTGAAGCTTTCTTT. Its translation: CASSPPWERNTEAFF.

The chain recombines TRBV27 with TRBJ1-2; tentatively, D is TRBD1 (6 bases). Deletions cut 7 bases from V and 7 bases from J, with 22 bases between. This CDR3 region has 15 residues. Germline CDR1 and CDR2: MNHEY and SMNVEV (reference sequence). Written as DNA, the CDR3 is TGTGCCAGCACCTCCGCTCCCGGGGGGGGCGGTGGCTACACCTTC. The encoded protein is CASTSAPGGGGGYTF.

The chain has TRBV7-9 and TRBJ1-5, with 10 bases lining up with TRBD1. Looked up from germline, CDR1 is SEHNR and CDR2 is FQNEAQ (reference sequence). This CDR3 contains 14 residues. The J segment lost 4 bases and the V segment lost 3 bases, leaving 0 bases of the junction unmatched. The CDR3 is CASSLDRGNQPQHF. For the CDR3, the DNA is TGTGCCAGCAGCTTGGACAGGGGGAATCAGCCCCAGCATTTT.

This CDR3 reads CASSYTRGLYEQYF. For the CDR3, the DNA is TGTGCCAGCAGTTATACGAGGGGTCTCTACGAGCAGTACTTC. This sequence joins TRBV6-5 and TRBJ2-7, with D perhaps being TRBD1 or TRBD2 (5 bases each). Germline CDR1 reads MNHEY; CDR2 reads SVGAGI. CDR3 length equals 14 residues. V lost 3 bases and J 3 bases, leaving 12 bases between the germline ends.

This clonotype was detected only a few times. The chain links TRBV18 to TRBJ2-6; TRBD1 agrees at 7 bases. This CDR3 is 16 amino acids long. In germline, CDR1 is KGHSH, CDR2 LQKENI. V lost 6 bases, J lost 0 bases, and 5 bases stayed unmatched. CDR3 in amino acids: CASSRDRGSGANVLTF. Here the CDR3 DNA reads TGTGCCAGCTCTCGGGACAGAGGCTCTGGGGCCAACGTCCTGACTTTC.

This clonotype was counted between two and nine times. The V gene is TRBV6-5, the J gene TRBJ2-1; D possibly uses TRBD1 or TRBD2 (5 bases each). The CDR3 has 16 residues. V dropped 2 bases and J dropped 4 bases, with 15 bases sitting between them. Germline V gene data show CDR1 as MNHEY and CDR2 as SVGAGI. The CDR3 protein is CASSYKGRRRYNEQFF. In nucleotides, the CDR3 is TGTGCCAGCAGTTACAAGGGGCGCCGGAGGTACAATGAGCAGTTCTTC.

The rearrangement links TRBV9 to TRBJ2-3; D gene unclear. Germline V gene lookup returns CDR1 SGDLS and CDR2 YYNGEE. This CDR3 has 10 residues. Trimming cost V 6 bases and J 5 bases, with 4 bases left between them. CDR3 amino acids: CASTRDTQYF. CDR3 coding DNA: TGTGCCAGCACCCGAGATACGCAGTATTTT.